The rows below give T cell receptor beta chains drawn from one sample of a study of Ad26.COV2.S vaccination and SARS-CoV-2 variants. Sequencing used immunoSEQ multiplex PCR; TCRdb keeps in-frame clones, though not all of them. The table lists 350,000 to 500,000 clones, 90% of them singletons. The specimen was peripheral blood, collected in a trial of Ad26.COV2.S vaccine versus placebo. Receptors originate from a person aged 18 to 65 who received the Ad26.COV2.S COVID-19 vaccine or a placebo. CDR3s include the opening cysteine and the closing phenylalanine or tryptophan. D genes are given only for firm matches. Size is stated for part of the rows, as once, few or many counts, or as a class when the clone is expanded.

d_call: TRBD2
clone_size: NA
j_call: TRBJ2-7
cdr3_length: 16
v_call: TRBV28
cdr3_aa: CASSLGQREASYEQYF
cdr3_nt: TGTGCCAGCAGTCTCGGTCAGCGGGAGGCCTCCTACGAGCAGTACTTC

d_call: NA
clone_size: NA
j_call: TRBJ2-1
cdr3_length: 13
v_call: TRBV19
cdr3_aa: CASSHQWGNEQFF
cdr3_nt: TGTGCCAGTAGCCACCAGTGGGGCAATGAGCAGTTCTTC

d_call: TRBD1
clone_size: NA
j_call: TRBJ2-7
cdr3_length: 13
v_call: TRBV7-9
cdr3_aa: CASRPGQRHEQYF
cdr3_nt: TGTGCCAGCAGACCGGGACAGCGACACGAGCAGTACTTC

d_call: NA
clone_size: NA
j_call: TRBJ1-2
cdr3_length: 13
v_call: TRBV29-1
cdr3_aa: CSVSNSEDYGYTF
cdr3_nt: TGCAGCGTTAGCAATAGTGAGGACTATGGCTACACCTTC

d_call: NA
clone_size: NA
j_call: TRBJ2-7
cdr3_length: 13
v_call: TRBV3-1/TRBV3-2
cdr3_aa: CASSPPGRNEQYF
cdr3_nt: TGTGCCAGCAGCCCCCCGGGACGGAACGAGCAGTACTTC

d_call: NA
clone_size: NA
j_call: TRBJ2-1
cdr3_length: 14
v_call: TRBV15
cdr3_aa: CATSRRGTSNEQFF
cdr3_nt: TGTGCCACCAGCAGAAGAGGGACCTCCAATGAGCAGTTCTTC

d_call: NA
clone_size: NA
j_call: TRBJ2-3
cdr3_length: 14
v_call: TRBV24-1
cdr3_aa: CATSAVAGTDTQYF
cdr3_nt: TGTGCCACCAGTGCGGTCGCGGGCACAGATACGCAGTATTTT

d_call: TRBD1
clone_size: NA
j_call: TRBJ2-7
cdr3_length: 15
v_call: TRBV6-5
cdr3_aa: CASTTSGTGTYEQYF
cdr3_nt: TGTGCCAGCACAACCTCCGGGACAGGTACCTACGAGCAGTACTTC

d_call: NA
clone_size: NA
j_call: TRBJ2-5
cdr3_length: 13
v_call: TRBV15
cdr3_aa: CATSRGLKETQYF
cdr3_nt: TGTGCCACCAGCAGGGGACTTAAAGAGACCCAGTACTTC

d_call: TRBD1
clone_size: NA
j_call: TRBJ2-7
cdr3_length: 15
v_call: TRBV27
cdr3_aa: CASSLKTGLGREQYF
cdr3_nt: TGTGCCAGCAGTTTAAAGACAGGGTTGGGTAGGGAGCAGTACTTC

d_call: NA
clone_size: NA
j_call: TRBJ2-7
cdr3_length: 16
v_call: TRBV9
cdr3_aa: CASSPGTLGDSYEQYF
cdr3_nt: TGTGCCAGCAGCCCAGGGACCCTCGGTGACTCCTACGAGCAGTACTTC

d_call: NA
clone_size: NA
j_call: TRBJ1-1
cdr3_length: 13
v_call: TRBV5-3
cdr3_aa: CARSFRMNTEAFF
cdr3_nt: TGTGCCAGAAGCTTCCGGATGAACACTGAAGCTTTCTTT

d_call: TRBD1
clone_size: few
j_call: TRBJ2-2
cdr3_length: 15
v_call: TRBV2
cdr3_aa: CASRAGTANTGELFF
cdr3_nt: TGTGCCAGCAGGGCCGGGACAGCGAACACCGGGGAGCTGTTTTTT

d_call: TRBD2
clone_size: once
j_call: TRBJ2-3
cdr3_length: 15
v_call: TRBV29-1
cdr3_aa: CSVVVLAASTDTQYF
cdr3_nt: TGCAGCGTTGTGGTTCTAGCGGCTAGCACAGATACGCAGTATTTT

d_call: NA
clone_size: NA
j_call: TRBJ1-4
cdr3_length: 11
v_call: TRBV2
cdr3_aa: CASSVRGKLFF
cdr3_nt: TGTGCCAGCAGTGTCCGGGGGAAACTGTTTTTT

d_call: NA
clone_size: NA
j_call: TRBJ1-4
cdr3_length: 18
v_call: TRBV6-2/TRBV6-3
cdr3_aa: CASSYNRASDSRGEKLFF
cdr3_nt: TGTGCCAGCAGTTACAATCGGGCCAGCGACTCGAGGGGAGAAAAACTGTTTTTT

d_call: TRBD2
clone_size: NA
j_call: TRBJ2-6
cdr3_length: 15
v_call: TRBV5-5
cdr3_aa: CASSRGDSGANVLTF
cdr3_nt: TGTGCCAGCAGCCGGGGGGACTCTGGGGCCAACGTCCTGACTTTC

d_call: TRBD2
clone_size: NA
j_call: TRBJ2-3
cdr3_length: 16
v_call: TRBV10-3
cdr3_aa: CAISESTSGGTDTQYF
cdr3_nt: TGTGCCATCAGTGAGTCGACTAGCGGAGGCACAGATACGCAGTATTTT

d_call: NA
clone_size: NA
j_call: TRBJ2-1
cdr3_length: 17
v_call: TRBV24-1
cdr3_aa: CATSDRRQANSYNEQFF
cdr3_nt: TGTGCCACCAGTGACCGTAGACAGGCGAATTCCTACAATGAGCAGTTCTTC

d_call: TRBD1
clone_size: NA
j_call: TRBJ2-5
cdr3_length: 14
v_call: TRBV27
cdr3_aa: CASSIQGARETQYF
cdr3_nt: TGTGCCAGCAGTATACAGGGGGCACGAGAGACCCAGTACTTC

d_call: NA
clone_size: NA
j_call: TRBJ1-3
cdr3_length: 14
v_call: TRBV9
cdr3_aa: CASSPLTAGNTIYF
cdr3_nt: TGTGCCAGCAGCCCACTGACGGCTGGAAACACCATATATTTT

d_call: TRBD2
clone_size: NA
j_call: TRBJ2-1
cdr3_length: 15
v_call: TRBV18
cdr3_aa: CASSPGGGSYNEQFF
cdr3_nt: TGTGCCAGCTCACCCGGCGGGGGCTCCTACAATGAGCAGTTCTTC

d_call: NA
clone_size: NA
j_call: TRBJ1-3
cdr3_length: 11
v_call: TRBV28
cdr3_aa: CASSFEYTIYF
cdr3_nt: TGTGCCAGCAGTTTTGAGTACACCATATATTTT

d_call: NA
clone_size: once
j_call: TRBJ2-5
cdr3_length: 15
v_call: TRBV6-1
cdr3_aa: CASSEGGADQETQYF
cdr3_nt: TGTGCCAGCAGTGAAGGGGGGGCAGACCAAGAGACCCAGTACTTC

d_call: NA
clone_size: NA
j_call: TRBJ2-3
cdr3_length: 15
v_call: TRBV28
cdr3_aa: CASSLPGALTDTQYF
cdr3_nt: TGTGCCAGCAGTTTACCGGGGGCCCTTACAGATACGCAGTATTTT

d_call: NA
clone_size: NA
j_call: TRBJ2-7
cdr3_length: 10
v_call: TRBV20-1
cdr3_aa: CSARTVRAYF
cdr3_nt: TGCAGTGCTAGAACTGTTCGGGCGTACTTC

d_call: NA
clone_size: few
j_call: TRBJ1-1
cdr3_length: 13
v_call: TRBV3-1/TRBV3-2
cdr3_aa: CASSQDEQLEAFF
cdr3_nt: TGTGCCAGCAGCCAAGATGAACAACTAGAAGCTTTCTTT

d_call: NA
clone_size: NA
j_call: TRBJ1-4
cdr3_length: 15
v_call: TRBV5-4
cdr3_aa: CASSLSGKTNEKLFF
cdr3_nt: TGTGCCAGCAGCTTGTCGGGAAAAACTAATGAAAAACTGTTTTTT

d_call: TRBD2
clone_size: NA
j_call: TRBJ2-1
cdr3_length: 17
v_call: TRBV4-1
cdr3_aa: CASSQDSLAGGYNEQFF
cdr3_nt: TGCGCCAGCAGCCAAGATAGCCTCGCGGGAGGGTACAATGAGCAGTTCTTC

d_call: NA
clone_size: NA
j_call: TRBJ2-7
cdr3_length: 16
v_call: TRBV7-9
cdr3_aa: CASSLASDSRYREQYF
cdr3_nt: TGTGCCAGCAGCTTAGCTTCCGACAGCCGATATAGGGAGCAGTACTTC

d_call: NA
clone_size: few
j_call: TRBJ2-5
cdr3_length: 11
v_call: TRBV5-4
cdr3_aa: CASSNQETQYF
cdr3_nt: TGTGCCAGCAGCAACCAAGAGACCCAGTACTTC

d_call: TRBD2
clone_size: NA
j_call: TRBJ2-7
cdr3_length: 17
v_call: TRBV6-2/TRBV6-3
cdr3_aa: CASSYSPTLAGVYEQYF
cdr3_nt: TGTGCCAGCAGTTACTCCCCCACCTTAGCGGGTGTCTACGAGCAGTACTTC

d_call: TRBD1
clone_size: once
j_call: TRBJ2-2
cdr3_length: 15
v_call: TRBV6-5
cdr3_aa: CASGLRTGNTGELFF
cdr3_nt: TGTGCCAGCGGGCTTCGGACAGGGAACACCGGGGAGCTGTTTTTT

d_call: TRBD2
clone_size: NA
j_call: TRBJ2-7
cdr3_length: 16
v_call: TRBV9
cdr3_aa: CASSEGGGRPPYEQYF
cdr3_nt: TGTGCCAGCAGCGAGGGGGGCGGGAGGCCGCCCTACGAGCAGTACTTC

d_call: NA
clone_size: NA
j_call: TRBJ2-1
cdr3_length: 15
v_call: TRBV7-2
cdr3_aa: CASSSQFLIGNEQFF
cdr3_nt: TGTGCCAGCAGCTCCCAATTCCTCATTGGCAATGAGCAGTTCTTC

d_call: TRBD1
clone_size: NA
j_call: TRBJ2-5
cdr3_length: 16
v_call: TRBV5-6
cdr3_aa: CASSRGIGQGEETQYF
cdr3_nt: TGTGCCAGCAGCCGGGGGATTGGACAGGGTGAAGAGACCCAGTACTTC

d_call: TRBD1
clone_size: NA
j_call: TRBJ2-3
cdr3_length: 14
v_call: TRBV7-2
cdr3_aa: CASSQGQVTDTQYF
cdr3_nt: TGTGCCAGCAGCCAGGGACAGGTAACAGATACGCAGTATTTT

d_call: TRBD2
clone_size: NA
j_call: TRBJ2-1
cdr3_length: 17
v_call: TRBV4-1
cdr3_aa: CASSQTLAGVPYNEQFF
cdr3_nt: TGCGCCAGCAGCCAAACTTTAGCGGGAGTGCCCTACAATGAGCAGTTCTTC

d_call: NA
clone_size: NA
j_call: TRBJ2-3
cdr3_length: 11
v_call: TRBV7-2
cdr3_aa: CASSLTTSQYF
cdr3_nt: TGTGCCAGCAGCTTAACCACCTCGCAGTATTTT

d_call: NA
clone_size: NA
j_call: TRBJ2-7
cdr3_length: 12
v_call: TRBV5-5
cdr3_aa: CASTAGSYEQYF
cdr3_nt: TGTGCCAGCACGGCCGGATCCTACGAGCAGTACTTC

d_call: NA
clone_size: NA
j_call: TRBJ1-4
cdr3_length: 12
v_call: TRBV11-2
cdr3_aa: CASSLGPIKLFF
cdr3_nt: TGTGCCAGCAGCTTAGGGCCTATAAAACTGTTTTTT

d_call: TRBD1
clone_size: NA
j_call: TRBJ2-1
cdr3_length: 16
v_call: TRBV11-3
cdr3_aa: CASSLTGGVPYNEQFF
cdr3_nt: TGTGCCAGCAGCTTGACAGGGGGCGTCCCCTACAATGAGCAGTTCTTC

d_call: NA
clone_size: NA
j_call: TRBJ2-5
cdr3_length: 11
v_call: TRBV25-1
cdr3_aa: CASSPQETQYF
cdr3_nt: TGTGCCAGCAGTCCACAAGAGACCCAGTACTTC

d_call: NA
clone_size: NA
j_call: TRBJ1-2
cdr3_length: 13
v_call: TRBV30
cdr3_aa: CAWGEGGNYGYTF
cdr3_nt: TGTGCCTGGGGGGAGGGCGGAAACTATGGCTACACCTTC

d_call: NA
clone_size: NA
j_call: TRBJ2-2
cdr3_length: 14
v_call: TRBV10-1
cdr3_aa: CASSEGVNTGELFF
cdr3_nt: TGCGCCAGCAGTGAGGGGGTGAACACCGGGGAGCTGTTTTTT

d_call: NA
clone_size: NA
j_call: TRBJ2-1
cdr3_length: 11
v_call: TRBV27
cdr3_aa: CASGVSNEQFF
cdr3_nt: TGTGCCAGCGGAGTAAGCAATGAGCAGTTCTTC

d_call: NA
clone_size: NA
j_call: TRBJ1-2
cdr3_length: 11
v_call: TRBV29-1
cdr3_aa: CSVEPSRGYTF
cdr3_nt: TGCAGCGTTGAACCCAGCCGGGGCTACACCTTC

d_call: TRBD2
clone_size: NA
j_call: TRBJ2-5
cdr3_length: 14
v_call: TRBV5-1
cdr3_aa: CASSLVLAEETQYF
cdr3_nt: TGCGCCAGCAGCTTGGTACTAGCGGAAGAGACCCAGTACTTC

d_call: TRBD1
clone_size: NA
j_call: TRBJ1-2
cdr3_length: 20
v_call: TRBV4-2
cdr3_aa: CASSARRLRDRVPDDYGYTF
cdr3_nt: TGTGCCAGCAGCGCAAGAAGACTCCGGGACAGGGTGCCCGACGACTATGGCTACACCTTC

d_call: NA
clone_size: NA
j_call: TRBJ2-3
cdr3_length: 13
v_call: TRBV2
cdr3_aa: CASSVSGRDTQYF
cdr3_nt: TGTGCCAGCAGTGTATCAGGGCGGGATACGCAGTATTTT

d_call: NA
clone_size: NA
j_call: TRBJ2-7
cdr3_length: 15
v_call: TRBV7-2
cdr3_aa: CASSVVAEDRGEQYF
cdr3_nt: TGTGCCAGCAGCGTAGTCGCGGAGGACAGAGGCGAGCAGTACTTC

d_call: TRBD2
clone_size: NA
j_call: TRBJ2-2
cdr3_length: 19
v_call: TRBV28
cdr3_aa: CASSFRGLAGGSNTGELFF
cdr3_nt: TGTGCCAGCAGTTTCAGGGGACTAGCGGGAGGGTCGAACACCGGGGAGCTGTTTTTT

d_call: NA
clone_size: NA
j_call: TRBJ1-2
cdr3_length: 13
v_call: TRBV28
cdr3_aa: CASSSRVNYGYTF
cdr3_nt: TGTGCCAGCAGTTCCAGAGTTAACTATGGCTACACCTTC

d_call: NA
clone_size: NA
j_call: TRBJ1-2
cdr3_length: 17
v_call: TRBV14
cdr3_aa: CASSQGISGKVNYGYTF
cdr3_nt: TGTGCCAGCAGTCAAGGCATCTCTGGAAAAGTAAACTATGGCTACACCTTC

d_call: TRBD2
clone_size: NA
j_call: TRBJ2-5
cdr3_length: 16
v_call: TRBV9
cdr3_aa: CASSVGLAQEGETQYF
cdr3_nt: TGTGCCAGCAGCGTCGGACTAGCCCAGGAGGGGGAGACCCAGTACTTC